These 7 T cell receptor beta chains were sequenced from one sample in a study of cytomegalovirus exposure and HLA in healthy donors. Amplification used 60 Vbeta primers and 13 Jbeta primers. Clones were sequenced by immunoSEQ multiplex PCR, and TCRdb holds only the in-frame ones, with some missing. Altogether some 130,000 clones are present, around 80% being singletons, with the ten largest covering about 4.9%. The specimen sequenced was PBMCs. The receptors were sampled from a young man in good health.

The V and J genes are TRBV4-1 and TRBJ1-1; D may be TRBD1 (6 bases). CDR1 MGHRA and CDR2 YSYEKL come from the germline V gene. Trimming stripped 3 bases from V and 8 bases from J, with 22 bases between. The CDR3 spans 16 residues. The CDR3 sequence is CASSHPSGHGSVEAFF. Written as DNA, the CDR3 is TGCGCCAGCAGCCACCCCTCGGGACACGGTTCCGTGGAAGCTTTCTTT.

V and J are TRBV19 and TRBJ1-3, with D perhaps matching TRBD1 (6 bases). V lost 8 bases, J lost 0 bases, and 14 bases lay in between. There are 15 residues in the CDR3. Germline CDR1 and CDR2: LNHDA and SQIVND (reference sequence). CDR3 residues: CASFSKGGSGNTIYF. In DNA, the CDR3 is TGTGCCAGTTTCTCTAAAGGGGGCTCTGGAAACACCATATATTTT.

The chain is built from TRBV6-4 and TRBJ2-6; 8 bases map to TRBD2. The CDR3 is made up of 16 amino acids. Germline CDR1 and CDR2: MRHNA and SNTAGT. J lost 0 bases, V lost 4 bases, and 2 bases had no gene match. CDR3 bases: TGTGCCAGCAGTGGCGGGGGGAGCTCTGGGGCCAACGTCCTGACTTTC. It translates to CASSGGGSSGANVLTF.

J is TRBJ2-3 and V is TRBV6-6, with TRBD2 matching over 7 bases. The CDR3 totals 14 residues. V lost 5 bases, J lost 4 bases, and 6 bases stayed unmatched. Germline CDR1 reads MNHNY; CDR2 reads SVGAGI (reference sequence). CDR3 region: CASSRAGSADTQYF. Written as DNA, the CDR3 is TGTGCCAGCAGTCGAGCGGGAAGCGCAGATACGCAGTATTTT.

The rearrangement uses TRBV28 and TRBJ1-6, with D hard to call. CDR3 length: 18 residues. The germline V and J ends were trimmed by 4 bases and 7 bases, with 23 bases remaining between them. Germline CDR1 and CDR2: MDHEN and SYDVKM. The CDR3 region has the DNA TGTGCCAGCAGTTCATCATACACGAGACTCTTTAGGAATTCACCCCTCCACTTT. Translated, it gives CASSSSYTRLFRNSPLHF.

The chain employs TRBV7-2 and TRBJ2-1; D remains ambiguous. The CDR3 is 14 amino acids. Trimming shortened V by 1 base and J by 7 bases, and 11 bases separated the two germline ends. Per the germline V gene, CDR1 is SGHTA and CDR2 is FQGNSA. CDR3 DNA: TGTGCCAGCAGCTTAGTAACCGATCGGAATGAGCAGTTCTTC. Translated, it gives CASSLVTDRNEQFF.

The J gene is TRBJ2-7, the V gene TRBV30; a weak D match, TRBD2 (5 bases). V lost 1 base and J lost 10, with 20 bases in between. Germline CDR1 GTSNPN, CDR2 SVGIG (reference sequence). The CDR3 has 14 residues. CDR3: CAWSEEAGHLYQYF. The CDR3 coding sequence is TGTGCCTGGAGTGAGGAGGCAGGCCACCTTTATCAGTACTTC.